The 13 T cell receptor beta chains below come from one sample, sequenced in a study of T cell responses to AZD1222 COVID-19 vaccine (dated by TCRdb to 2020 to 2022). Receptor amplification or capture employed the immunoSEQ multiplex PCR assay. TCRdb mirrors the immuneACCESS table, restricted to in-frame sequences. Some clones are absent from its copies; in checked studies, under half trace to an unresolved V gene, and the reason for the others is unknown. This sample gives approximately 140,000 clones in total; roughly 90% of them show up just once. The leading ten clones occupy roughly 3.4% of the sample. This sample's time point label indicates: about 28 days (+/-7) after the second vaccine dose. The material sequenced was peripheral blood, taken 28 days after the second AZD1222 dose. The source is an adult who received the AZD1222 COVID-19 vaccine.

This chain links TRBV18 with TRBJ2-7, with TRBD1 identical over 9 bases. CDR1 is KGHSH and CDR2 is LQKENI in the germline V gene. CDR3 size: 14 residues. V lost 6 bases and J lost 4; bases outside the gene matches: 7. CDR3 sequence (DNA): TGTGCCAGCTCTCCCGGGACAGGGCGGTACGAGCAGTACTTC. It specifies CASSPGTGRYEQYF.

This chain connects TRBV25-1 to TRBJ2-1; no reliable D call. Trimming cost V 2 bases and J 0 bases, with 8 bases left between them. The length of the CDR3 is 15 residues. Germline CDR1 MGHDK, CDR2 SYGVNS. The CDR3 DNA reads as TGTGCCAGCAGTGAACTTGGCCCCTCCTACAATGAGCAGTTCTTC. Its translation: CASSELGPSYNEQFF.

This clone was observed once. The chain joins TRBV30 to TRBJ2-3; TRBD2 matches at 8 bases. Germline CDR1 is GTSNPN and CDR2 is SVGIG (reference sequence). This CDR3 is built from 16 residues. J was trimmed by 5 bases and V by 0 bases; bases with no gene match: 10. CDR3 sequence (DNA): TGTGCCTGGAGTGTAGATCCAAGCGGGAGAGGAGATACGCAGTATTTT. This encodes CAWSVDPSGRGDTQYF.

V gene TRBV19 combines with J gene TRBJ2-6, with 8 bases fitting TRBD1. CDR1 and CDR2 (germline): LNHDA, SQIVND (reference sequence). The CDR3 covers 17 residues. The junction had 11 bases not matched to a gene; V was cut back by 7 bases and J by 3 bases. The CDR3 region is CASTQGQGAVGANVLTF. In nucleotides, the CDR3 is TGTGCCAGTACCCAGGGGCAGGGGGCGGTTGGGGCCAACGTCCTGACTTTC.

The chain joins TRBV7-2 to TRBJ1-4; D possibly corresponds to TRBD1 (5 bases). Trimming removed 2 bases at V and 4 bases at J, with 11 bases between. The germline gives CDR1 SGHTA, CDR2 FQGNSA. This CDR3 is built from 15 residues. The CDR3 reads CASSLQGSHNEKLFF. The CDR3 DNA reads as TGTGCCAGCAGCTTACAGGGCAGCCATAATGAAAAACTGTTTTTT.

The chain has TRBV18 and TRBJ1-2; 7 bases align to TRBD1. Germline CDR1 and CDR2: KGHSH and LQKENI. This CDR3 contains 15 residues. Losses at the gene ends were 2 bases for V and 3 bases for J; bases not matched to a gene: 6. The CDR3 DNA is TGTGCCAGCTCACCAAGCCAGGGGGGTGACTATGGCTACACCTTC. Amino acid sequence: CASSPSQGGDYGYTF.

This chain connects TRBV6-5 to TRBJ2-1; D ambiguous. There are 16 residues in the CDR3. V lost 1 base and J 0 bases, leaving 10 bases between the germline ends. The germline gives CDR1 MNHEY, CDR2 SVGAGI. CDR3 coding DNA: TGTGCCAGCAGTTACTGGCGCGTCAGCTCCTACAATGAGCAGTTCTTC. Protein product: CASSYWRVSSYNEQFF.

The CDR3 sequence: CASSLGVSGQGYQETQYF. The CDR3 nucleotides read TGTGCCAGCAGCTTAGGGGTCTCCGGACAGGGTTATCAAGAGACCCAGTACTTC. The chain joins TRBV7-9 to TRBJ2-5, with 8 bases fitting TRBD1. Germline loops: CDR1 SEHNR, CDR2 FQNEAQ (reference sequence). V shed 1 base and J 2 bases; nucleotides not matched to a gene: 12. The CDR3 contains 18 residues.

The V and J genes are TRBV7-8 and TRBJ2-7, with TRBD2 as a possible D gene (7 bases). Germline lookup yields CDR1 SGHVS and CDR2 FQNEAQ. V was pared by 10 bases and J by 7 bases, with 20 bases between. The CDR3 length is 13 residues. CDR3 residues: CAIRRGAGSEQYF. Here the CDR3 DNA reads TGTGCCATCCGTCGGGGGGCCGGGAGTGAGCAGTACTTC.

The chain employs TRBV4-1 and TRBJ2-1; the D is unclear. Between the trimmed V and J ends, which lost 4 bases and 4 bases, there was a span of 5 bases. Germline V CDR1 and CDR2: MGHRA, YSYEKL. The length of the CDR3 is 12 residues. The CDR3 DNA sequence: TGCGCCAGCAGCCTAGATTACAATGAGCAGTTCTTC. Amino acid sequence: CASSLDYNEQFF.

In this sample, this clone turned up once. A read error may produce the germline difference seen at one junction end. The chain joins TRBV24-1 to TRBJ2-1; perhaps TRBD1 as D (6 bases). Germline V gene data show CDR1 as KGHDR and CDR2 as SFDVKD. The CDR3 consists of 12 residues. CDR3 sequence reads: CATSSGDNEQFF. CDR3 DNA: TGTGCCACCAGTTCAGGGGACAACGAGCAGTTCTTC.

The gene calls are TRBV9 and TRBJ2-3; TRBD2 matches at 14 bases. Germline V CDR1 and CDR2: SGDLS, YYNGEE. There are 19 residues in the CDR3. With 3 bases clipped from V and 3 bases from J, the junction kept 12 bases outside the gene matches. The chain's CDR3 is CASSGEATSGRAGTDTQYF. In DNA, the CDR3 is TGTGCCAGCAGCGGGGAGGCGACTAGCGGGAGGGCCGGGACAGATACGCAGTATTTT. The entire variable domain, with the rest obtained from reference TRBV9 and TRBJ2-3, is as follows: DSGVTQTPKHLITATGQRVTLRCSPRSGDLSVYWYQQSLDQGLQFLIQYYNGEERAKGNILERFSAQQFPDLHSELNLSSLELGDSALYFCASSGEATSGRAGTDTQYFGPGTRLTVL.

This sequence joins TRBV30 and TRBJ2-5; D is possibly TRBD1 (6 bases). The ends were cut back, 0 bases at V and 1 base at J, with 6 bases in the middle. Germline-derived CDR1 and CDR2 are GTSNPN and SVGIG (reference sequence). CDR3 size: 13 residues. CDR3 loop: CAWSVQGQETQYF. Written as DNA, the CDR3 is TGTGCCTGGAGTGTACAGGGCCAAGAGACCCAGTACTTC.